The 8 T cell receptor beta chains below were found in one sample sequenced in a study of CD8 T cells in Susac syndrome. An input of about 0.45 to 1 ug of RNA was subjected to reverse transcription using random hexamers. TCRdb reanalysed the immunoSEQ multiplex PCR reads using MiXCR and keeps one entry per CDR3 protein. The table shows 55,000 to 75,000 distinct CDR3 sequences, with 93% occurring only once. Sequencing used CD4+ T cells from PBMCs. The receptors come from a human donor with Susac syndrome.

The V call is TRBV5-1, the J call TRBJ2-1; TRBD2 agrees at 12 bases. The CDR3 spans 19 residues. CDR1 is SGHRS and CDR2 is YFSETQ in the germline V gene. The J segment lost 3 bases and the V segment lost 0 bases, leaving 10 bases of the junction unmatched. The CDR3 reads CASSLAQYSSGGDYNEQFF. CDR3 in DNA: TGCGCCAGCAGCTTGGCCCAATACTCTAGCGGGGGGGACTACAATGAGCAGTTCTTC.

The chain has TRBV5-1 and TRBJ2-3; a weak D match, TRBD2 (5 bases). This CDR3 comprises 15 residues. V was shortened by 5 bases and J by 3 bases, with 16 bases between the two germline ends. Germline loops: CDR1 SGHRS, CDR2 YFSETQ. The CDR3 DNA reads TGCGCCAGCAGGCGCGACCCTAGCAGAACAGATACGCAGTATTTT. Amino acids: CASRRDPSRTDTQYF.

The chain couples TRBV20-1 to TRBJ2-2, with TRBD1 matching 7 bases. CDR1 is DFQATT, CDR2 SNEGSKA, per germline (reference sequence). CDR3 size: 15 residues. Trimming removed 6 bases from V and 7 bases from J; junction bases left unmatched: 14. The CDR3 loop reads CSAPDRDSLGGELFF. As DNA, the CDR3 is TGCAGTGCGCCGGACCGGGACAGCCTGGGCGGGGAGCTGTTTTTT.

The chain recombines TRBV28 with TRBJ2-1, with D hard to call. Germline CDR1 and CDR2: MDHEN and SYDVKM. This CDR3 contains 11 residues. The V gene lost 2 bases and the J gene lost 8 bases, with 4 bases spanning the gap. The chain's CDR3 is CASSLRYEQFF. CDR3 bases: TGTGCCAGCAGTTTAAGGTATGAGCAGTTCTTC. The variable domain in full, with the rest retrieved from reference TRBV28 and TRBJ2-1, is DVKVTQSSRYLVKRTGEKVFLECVQDMDHENMFWYRQDPGLGLRLIYFSYDVKMKEKGDIPEGYSVSREKKERFSLILESASTNQTSMYLCASSLRYEQFFGPGTRLTVL.

The chain links TRBV6-1 to TRBJ2-7, with a tentative D call TRBD2 (6 bases). The germline V and J ends were trimmed by 5 bases and 3 bases, with 20 bases remaining between them. This CDR3 comprises 16 residues. The germline gives CDR1 MNHNS, CDR2 SASEGT. CDR3 nucleotides: TGTGCCAGCAGTCGACCGGGGCGGGGCAACTTCTACGAGCAGTACTTC. Amino acids: CASSRPGRGNFYEQYF.

This chain connects TRBV5-4 to TRBJ2-3; D not resolved. The CDR3 contains 13 residues. In germline, CDR1 is SGHNT, CDR2 YYREEE (reference sequence). The V gene lost 5 bases and the J gene lost 1 base, with 8 bases spanning the gap. The chain's CDR3 is CASSVIGTDTQYF. In nucleotides, the CDR3 is TGTGCCAGCAGTGTGATAGGCACAGATACGCAGTATTTT.

This rearrangement joins TRBV28 to TRBJ2-3; 11 bases agree with TRBD2. This CDR3 has 14 amino acids. Germline V gene data show CDR1 as MDHEN and CDR2 as SYDVKM. The V and J ends lost 8 bases and 2 bases, in that order; junction bases with no gene match: 3. As DNA, the CDR3 is TGTGCCAGCCGTAGCGGGGGGGTCACAGATACGCAGTATTTT. This codes for CASRSGGVTDTQYF.

The rearrangement joins TRBV3-1 to TRBJ2-7, with D hard to call. The V end lost 4 bases, the J end lost 7 bases, and 14 bases lay between the germline ends. Germline V gene data show CDR1 as LGHDT and CDR2 as YNNKEL (reference sequence). The CDR3 is 13 amino acids. The CDR3 DNA follows: TGTGCCAGCAGCCCCCGGAGACCGAGGGAGCAGTACTTC. Its protein product is CASSPRRPREQYF.